This T cell receptor (beta chain) was sequenced for a study of CD8 T cells in ankylosing spondylitis. Overall study findings and caveats: Characteristic of ankylosing spondylitis blood, it appeared, was a TCR beta motif comprising roughly 8 highly homologous variants. Within matched ankylosing spondylitis synovial fluid, disease-linked clones were reportedly significantly enriched.

Quantitative 5'-RACE with molecular barcodes generated TCR beta libraries. One entry per CDR3 protein, called by TCRdb with MiXCR from the 5' RACE reads. The sample lists around 480,000 distinct CDR3 sequences; roughly a sixth were seen once. With 3 bases clipped from V and 6 bases from J, the junction kept 3 bases outside the gene matches. This CDR3 region has 13 residues. Per germline, CDR1 SGHTA and CDR2 FQGNSA. This clonotype was detected a few times. What it binds is unknown. This chain connects TRBV7-2 to TRBJ1-2, with 8 positions matching TRBD1. The sequenced sample consisted of blood, either unsorted or a sorted T cell fraction (not recorded which). The clonotype originates from a male donor with ankylosing spondylitis. The CDR3 sequence: CASSLTGVNGYTF. The CDR3 DNA is TGTGCCAGCAGCTTGACAGGGGTAAATGGCTACACCTTC. The entire variable domain, with the rest obtained from reference TRBV7-2 and TRBJ1-2, is as follows: GAGVSQSPSNKVTEKGKDVELRCDPISGHTALYWYRQSLGQGLEFLIYFQGNSAPDKSGLPSDRFSAERTGGSVSTLTIQRTQQEDSAVYLCASSLTGVNGYTFGSGTRLTVV.